The T cell receptor (beta chain) described here comes from a study of T cell responses to AZD1222 COVID-19 vaccine. Study observations and caveats: Clonal diversity was possibly underestimated; the donors were predominantly white British and more often female. Baseline seropositivity characterized only 5 to 7 AZD1222 recipients.

Trimming removed 7 bases from V and 2 bases from J; junction bases left unmatched: 8. The CDR3 contains 14 residues. Germline loops: CDR1 MDHEN, CDR2 SYDVKM. Regarding this clone: As yet, its antigen is unknown.

The data were produced by immunoSEQ multiplex PCR, yet TCRdb's version contains in-frame clones alone and is incomplete. The sample includes 120,000 to 150,000 clones, around nine tenths of them seen just once. This TCR was recovered from an adult in good health. The sequencing here drew on peripheral blood, taken on day 0 of AZD1222 vaccination. The rearrangement joins TRBV28 to TRBJ2-7; 7 bases match TRBD1. The CDR3 here is CASTQTGPPYEQYF. The CDR3 region has the DNA TGTGCCAGCACCCAGACAGGGCCGCCCTACGAGCAGTACTTC.